This T cell receptor (beta chain) is drawn from a study of blood T cell repertoires in COVID-19. For the study at large: Both acute and convalescent COVID-19 samples were obtained from the United States, Italy and Spain. Sources were T cells, B-cell-depleted T cells, or PBMCs; the material itself was cDNA or gDNA.

The CDR3 consists of 12 residues. V lost 7 bases to trimming and J lost 3 bases, with 11 bases between them. Germline CDR1 SQVTM, CDR2 ANQGSEA. Original processing notes: How many nucleated cells were present was estimated from reference gene primer amplification. Produced via immunoSEQ multiplex PCR; TCRdb's table is partial and in-frame only. The V and J calls and clone size come from that table; D and trimming were worked out from the DNA. The sample shows under 200,000 clones, 82% of them seen only once. This chain joins TRBV29-1 and TRBJ2-3; TRBD1 might be the D (6 bases). The sample consisted of peripheral blood. This receptor was obtained from a woman aged 55-69 years with COVID-19, enrolled during active disease. In nucleotides, the CDR3 is TGCAGCGCATTGACAGGTACAGATACGCAGTATTTT. This codes for CSALTGTDTQYF.